These 6 T cell receptor beta chains originate from one sample sequenced in a study of OX40 agonist ivuxolimab in advanced cancers. Produced via immunoSEQ multiplex PCR; TCRdb's table is partial and in-frame only. This table holds around 66,000 clones, approximately 84% found once. The specimen was CD4+ or CD8+ T cells sorted from blood, collected in a trial of the OX40 agonist ivuxolimab. These receptors were taken from an adult with an advanced solid tumor such as melanoma, head and neck, liver or kidney cancer.

The chain is built from TRBV28 and TRBJ1-1; tentatively, D is TRBD1 (6 bases). Looked up from germline, CDR1 is MDHEN and CDR2 is SYDVKM. CDR3 length equals 12 residues. V gave up 7 bases and J gave up 6 bases, with 12 bases separating them. CDR3 in DNA: TGTGCCAGCACCACAGGGATGGCTGAAGCTTTCTTT. This gives the protein CASTTGMAEAFF.

This chain joins TRBV5-1 and TRBJ2-3; TRBD1 matches at 11 bases. This CDR3 spans 16 amino acids. The V segment lost 3 bases and the J segment 2 bases; nucleotides outside the gene matches: 5. Germline V gives CDR1 SGHRS, CDR2 YFSETQ. DNA of the CDR3: TGCGCCAGCAGCTGGGGGGACAGGGGGTCCACAGATACGCAGTATTTT. As protein: CASSWGDRGSTDTQYF. The full variable domain, with the rest looked up from reference TRBV5-1 and TRBJ2-3, is KAGVTQTPRYLIKTRGQQVTLSCSPISGHRSVSWYQQTPGQGLQFLFEYFSETQRNKGNFPGRFSGRQFSNSRSEMNVSTLELGDSALYLCASSWGDRGSTDTQYFGPGTRLTVL.

This clone was observed a single time. The chain employs TRBV6-1 and TRBJ1-6; D ambiguous. This CDR3 is 14 amino acids long. The germline V gene encodes CDR1 MNHNS and CDR2 SASEGT. V dropped 6 bases and J dropped 5 bases, with 11 bases sitting between them. CDR3: CASRLDKDNSPLHF. Here the CDR3 DNA reads TGTGCCAGCAGACTAGACAAGGATAATTCACCCCTCCACTTT.

This clone was found once. V is TRBV6-1 and J is TRBJ2-1; 11 bases match TRBD2. This CDR3 has 14 residues. Germline values: CDR1 MNHNS, CDR2 SASEGT. Trimming removed 7 bases from V and 8 bases from J; junction bases left unmatched: 7. The chain's CDR3 is CASMFSGGADEQFF. The CDR3 DNA follows: TGTGCCAGCATGTTTAGCGGGGGGGCTGATGAGCAGTTCTTC.

This clone came up a few times. This chain connects TRBV2 to TRBJ1-5; D uncertain. V gave up 4 bases and J gave up 0 bases, with 7 bases separating them. CDR3 length equals 14 residues. Germline V lookup: CDR1 SNHLY, CDR2 FYNNEI. The CDR3 sequence: CASSAQSSNQPQHF. DNA of the CDR3: TGTGCCAGCAGTGCCCAAAGTAGCAATCAGCCCCAGCATTTT.

This clone was observed once. The CDR3: CASSLGAGVDGYTF. CDR3 nucleotide sequence: TGTGCCAGCAGCTTGGGGGCAGGGGTCGATGGCTACACCTTC. V usage is TRBV5-6 and J usage is TRBJ1-2; tentative D call: TRBD1 (6 bases). V was shortened by 0 bases and J by 6 bases, with 12 bases between the two germline ends. CDR1 SGHDT and CDR2 YYEEEE come from the germline V gene. This CDR3 is 14 amino acids long.